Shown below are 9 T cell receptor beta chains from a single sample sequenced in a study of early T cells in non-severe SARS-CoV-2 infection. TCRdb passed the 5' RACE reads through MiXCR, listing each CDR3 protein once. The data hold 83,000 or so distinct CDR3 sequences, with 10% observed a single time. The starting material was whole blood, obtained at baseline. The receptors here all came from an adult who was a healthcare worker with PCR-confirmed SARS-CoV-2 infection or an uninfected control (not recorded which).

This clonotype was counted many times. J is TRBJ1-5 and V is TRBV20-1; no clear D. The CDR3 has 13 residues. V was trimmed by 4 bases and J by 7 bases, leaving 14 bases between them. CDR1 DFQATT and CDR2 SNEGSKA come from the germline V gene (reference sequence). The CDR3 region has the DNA TGCAGTGCTAACTTCGACAAAAGCCAGCCCCAGCATTTT. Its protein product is CSANFDKSQPQHF.

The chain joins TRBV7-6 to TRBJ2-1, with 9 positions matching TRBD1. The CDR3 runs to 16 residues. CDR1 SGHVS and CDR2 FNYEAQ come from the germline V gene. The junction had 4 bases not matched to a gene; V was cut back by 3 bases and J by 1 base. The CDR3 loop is CASSFRTGDSYNEQFF. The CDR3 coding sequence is TGTGCCAGCAGCTTCAGGACAGGGGATTCCTACAATGAGCAGTTCTTC.

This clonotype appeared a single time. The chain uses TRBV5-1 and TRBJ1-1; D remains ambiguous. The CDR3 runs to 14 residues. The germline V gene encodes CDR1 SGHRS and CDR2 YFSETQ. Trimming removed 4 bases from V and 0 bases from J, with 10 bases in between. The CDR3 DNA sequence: TGCGCCAGCAGCCCAAATCGGCTGAACACTGAAGCTTTCTTT. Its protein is CASSPNRLNTEAFF.

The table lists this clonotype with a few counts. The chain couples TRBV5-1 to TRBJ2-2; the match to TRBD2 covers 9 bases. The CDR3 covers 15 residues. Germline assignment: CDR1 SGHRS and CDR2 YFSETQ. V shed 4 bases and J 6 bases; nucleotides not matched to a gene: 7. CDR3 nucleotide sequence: TGCGCCAGCAGCCCCTCTAGCGGGATCCCCGGGGAGCTGTTTTTT. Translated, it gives CASSPSSGIPGELFF.

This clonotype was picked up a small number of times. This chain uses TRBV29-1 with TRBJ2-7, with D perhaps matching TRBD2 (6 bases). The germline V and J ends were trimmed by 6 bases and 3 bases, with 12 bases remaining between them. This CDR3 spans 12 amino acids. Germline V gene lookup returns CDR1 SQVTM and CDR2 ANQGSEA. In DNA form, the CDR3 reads TGCAGCGTCCGCCGGGGGATCTACGAGCAGTACTTC. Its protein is CSVRRGIYEQYF.

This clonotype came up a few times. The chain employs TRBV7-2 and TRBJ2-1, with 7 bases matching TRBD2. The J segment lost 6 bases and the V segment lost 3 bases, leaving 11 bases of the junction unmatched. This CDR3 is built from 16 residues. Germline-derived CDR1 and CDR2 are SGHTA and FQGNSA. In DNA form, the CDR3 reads TGTGCCAGCAGCTTGGGGGGGACTCCGACCTCCAATGAGCAGTTCTTC. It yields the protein CASSLGGTPTSNEQFF.

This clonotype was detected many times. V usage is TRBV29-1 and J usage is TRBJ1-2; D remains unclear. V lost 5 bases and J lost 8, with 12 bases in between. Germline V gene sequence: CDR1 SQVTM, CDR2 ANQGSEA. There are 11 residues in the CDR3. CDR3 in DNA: TGCAGCGTTTATCGACCGGACGGCTACACCTTC. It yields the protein CSVYRPDGYTF.

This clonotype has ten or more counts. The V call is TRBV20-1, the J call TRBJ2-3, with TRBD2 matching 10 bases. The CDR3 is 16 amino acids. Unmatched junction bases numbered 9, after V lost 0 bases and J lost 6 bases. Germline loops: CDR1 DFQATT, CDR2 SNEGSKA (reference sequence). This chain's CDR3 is CSARDLLAGESDTQYF. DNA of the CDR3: TGCAGTGCTAGAGATCTCCTAGCGGGAGAGTCGGATACGCAGTATTTT.

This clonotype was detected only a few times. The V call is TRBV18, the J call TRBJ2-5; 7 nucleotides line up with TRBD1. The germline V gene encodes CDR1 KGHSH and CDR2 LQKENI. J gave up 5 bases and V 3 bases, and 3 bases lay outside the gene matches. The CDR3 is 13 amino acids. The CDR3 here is CASSPRQGETQYF. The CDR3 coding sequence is TGTGCCAGCTCACCCAGACAGGGTGAGACCCAGTACTTC.